The clone carrying this TCR beta chain was found once. Its antigen is currently unknown. These data come from a study of post-analysis software for immune sequencing data. Overall study results and limits: TRBV5-6, TRBV5-1 and TRBV20-1 belonged to a set of roughly 5 TRBV segments that were more frequent in patients than controls.

Unique molecular identifiers were present in the TCR beta cDNA libraries. TCRdb recomputed calls from the PCR reads with MiXCR, one row per CDR3 protein. The repertoire consists of about 540,000 distinct CDR3 sequences, with roughly 34% occurring once and the leading ten covering roughly 6%. Germline V gene data show CDR1 as SGHRS and CDR2 as YFSETQ. CDR3 length: 15 amino acids. V gave up 0 bases and J gave up 13 bases; unmatched junction bases: 14. This clonotype was sampled from a girl younger than 18 with multiple sclerosis. V is TRBV5-1 and J is TRBJ1-1, with TRBD1 matching 8 bases. The sequenced sample was blood. The CDR3 reads CASSLGGQGMNGGFF. The CDR3 nucleotides read TGCGCCAGCAGCTTGGGCGGACAGGGAATGAATGGGGGTTTCTTT.